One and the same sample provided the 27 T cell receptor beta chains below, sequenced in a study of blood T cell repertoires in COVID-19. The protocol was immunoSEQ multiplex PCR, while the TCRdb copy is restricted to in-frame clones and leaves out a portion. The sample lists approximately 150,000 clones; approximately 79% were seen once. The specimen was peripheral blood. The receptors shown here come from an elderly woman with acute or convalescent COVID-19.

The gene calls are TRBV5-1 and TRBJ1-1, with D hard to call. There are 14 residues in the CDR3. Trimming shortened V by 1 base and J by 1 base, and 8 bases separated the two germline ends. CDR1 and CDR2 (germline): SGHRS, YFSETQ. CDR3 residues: CASSLKSRNTEAFF. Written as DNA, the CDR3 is TGCGCCAGCAGCTTGAAGAGCCGGAACACTGAAGCTTTCTTT.

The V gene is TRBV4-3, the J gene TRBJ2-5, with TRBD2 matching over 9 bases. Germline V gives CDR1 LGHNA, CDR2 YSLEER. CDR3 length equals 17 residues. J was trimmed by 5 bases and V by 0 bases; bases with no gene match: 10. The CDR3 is CASSQDPAGGVVETQYF. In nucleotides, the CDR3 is TGCGCCAGCAGCCAAGATCCAGCGGGGGGCGTGGTGGAGACCCAGTACTTC.

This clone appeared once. This CDR3 is CASSLRQGARDGYTF. The CDR3 region has the DNA TGTGCCAGCAGCCTCCGACAGGGGGCAAGGGATGGCTACACCTTC. The J gene is TRBJ1-2, the V gene TRBV7-6; TRBD1 aligns across 10 bases. Trimming removed 5 bases from V and 6 bases from J; junction bases left unmatched: 9. CDR1 and CDR2 from the germline V gene are SGHVS and FNYEAQ. The CDR3 extends over 15 amino acids.

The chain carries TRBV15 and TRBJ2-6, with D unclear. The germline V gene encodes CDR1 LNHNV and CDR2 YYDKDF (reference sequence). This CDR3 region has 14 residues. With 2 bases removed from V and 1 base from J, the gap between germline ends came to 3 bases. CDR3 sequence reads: CATSRQSGANVLTF. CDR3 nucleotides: TGTGCCACCAGCAGACAGTCTGGGGCCAACGTCCTGACTTTC.

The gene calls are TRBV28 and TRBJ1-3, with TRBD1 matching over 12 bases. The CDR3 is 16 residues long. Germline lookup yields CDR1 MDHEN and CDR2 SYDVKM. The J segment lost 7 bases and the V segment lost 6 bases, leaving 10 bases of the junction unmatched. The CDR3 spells CASSGDRGLIRNTIYF. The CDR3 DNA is TGTGCCAGCAGCGGGGACAGGGGGCTTATTCGGAACACCATATATTTT.

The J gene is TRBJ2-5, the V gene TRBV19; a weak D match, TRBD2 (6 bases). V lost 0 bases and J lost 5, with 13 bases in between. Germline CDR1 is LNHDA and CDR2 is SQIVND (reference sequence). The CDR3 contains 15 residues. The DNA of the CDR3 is TGTGCCAGTAGTATAGATCGGGGGAAGGGGGAGACCCAGTACTTC. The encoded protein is CASSIDRGKGETQYF.

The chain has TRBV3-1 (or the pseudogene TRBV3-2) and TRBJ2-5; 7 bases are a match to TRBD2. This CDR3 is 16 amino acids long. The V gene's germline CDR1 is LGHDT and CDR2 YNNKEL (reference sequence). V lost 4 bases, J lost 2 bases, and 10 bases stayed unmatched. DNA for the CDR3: TGTGCCAGCAGCCTTCACCGCGGGGAGGGTCAAGAGACCCAGTACTTC. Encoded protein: CASSLHRGEGQETQYF.

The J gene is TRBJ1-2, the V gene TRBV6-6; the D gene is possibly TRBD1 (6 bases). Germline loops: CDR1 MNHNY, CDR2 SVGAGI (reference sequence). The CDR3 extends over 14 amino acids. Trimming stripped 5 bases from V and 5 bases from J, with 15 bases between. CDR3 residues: CASSPTRDKYGYTF. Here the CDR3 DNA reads TGTGCCAGCAGTCCGACTCGGGACAAGTATGGCTACACCTTC.

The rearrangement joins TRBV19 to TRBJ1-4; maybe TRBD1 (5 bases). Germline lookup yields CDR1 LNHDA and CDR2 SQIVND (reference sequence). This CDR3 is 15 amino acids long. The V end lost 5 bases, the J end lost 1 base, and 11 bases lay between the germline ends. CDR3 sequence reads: CASSQTRETNEKLFF. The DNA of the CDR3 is TGTGCCAGTAGTCAAACCAGGGAAACTAATGAAAAACTGTTTTTT.

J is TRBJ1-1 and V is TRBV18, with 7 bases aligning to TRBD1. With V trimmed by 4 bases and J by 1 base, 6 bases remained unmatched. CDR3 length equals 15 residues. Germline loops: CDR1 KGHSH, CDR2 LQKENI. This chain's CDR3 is CASSLHTGENTEAFF. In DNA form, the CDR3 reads TGTGCCAGCTCACTTCATACAGGGGAGAACACTGAAGCTTTCTTT.

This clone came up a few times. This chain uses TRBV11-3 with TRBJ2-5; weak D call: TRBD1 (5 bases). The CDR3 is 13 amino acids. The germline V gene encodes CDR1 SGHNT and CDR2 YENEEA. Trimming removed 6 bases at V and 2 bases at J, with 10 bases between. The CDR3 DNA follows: TGTGCCAGCAGTGGGGCAACGCAAGAGACCCAGTACTTC. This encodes CASSGATQETQYF.

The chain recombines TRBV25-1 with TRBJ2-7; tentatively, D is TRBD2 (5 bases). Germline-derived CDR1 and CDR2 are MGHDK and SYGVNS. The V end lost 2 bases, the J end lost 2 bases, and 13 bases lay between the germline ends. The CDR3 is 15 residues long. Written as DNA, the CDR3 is TGTGCCAGCAGTGAAACTAGACGGGAAACCTACGAGCAGTACTTC. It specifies CASSETRRETYEQYF.

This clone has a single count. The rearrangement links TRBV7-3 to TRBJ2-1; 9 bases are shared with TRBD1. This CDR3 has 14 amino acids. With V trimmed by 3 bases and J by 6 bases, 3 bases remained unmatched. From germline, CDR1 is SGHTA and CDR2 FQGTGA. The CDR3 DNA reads TGTGCCAGCAGCTTGGGACAGGGAATCAATGAGCAGTTCTTC. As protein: CASSLGQGINEQFF.

The CDR3 bases are TGTGCCAGCAGCTCGTTAGCGGGAGGACCCTACGAGCAGTACTTC. Translated: CASSSLAGGPYEQYF. The V and J genes are TRBV3-1 (or the pseudogene TRBV3-2) and TRBJ2-7; 10 bases are a match to TRBD2. The junction had 6 bases not matched to a gene; V was cut back by 5 bases and J by 2 bases. CDR1 LGHDT and CDR2 YNNKEL come from the germline V gene (reference sequence). The CDR3 loop spans 15 amino acids.

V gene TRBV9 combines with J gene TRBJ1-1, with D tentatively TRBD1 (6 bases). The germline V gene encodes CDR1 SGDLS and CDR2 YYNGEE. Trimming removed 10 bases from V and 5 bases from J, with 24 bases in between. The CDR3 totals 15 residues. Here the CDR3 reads CALREDRTRGTEAFF. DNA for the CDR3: TGTGCCCTTCGGGAGGACAGAACAAGAGGGACTGAAGCTTTCTTT.

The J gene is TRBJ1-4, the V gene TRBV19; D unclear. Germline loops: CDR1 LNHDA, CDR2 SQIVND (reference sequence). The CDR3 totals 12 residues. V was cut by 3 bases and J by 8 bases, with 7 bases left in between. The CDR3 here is CASSMSNEKLFF. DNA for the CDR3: TGTGCCAGTAGTATGAGTAACGAAAAACTGTTTTTT.

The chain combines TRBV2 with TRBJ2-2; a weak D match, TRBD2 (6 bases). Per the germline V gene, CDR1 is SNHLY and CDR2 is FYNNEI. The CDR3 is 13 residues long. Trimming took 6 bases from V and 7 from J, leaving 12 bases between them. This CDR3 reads CASRWRVGGELFF. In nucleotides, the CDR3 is TGTGCCAGCAGATGGAGGGTAGGCGGGGAGCTGTTTTTT.

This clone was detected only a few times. The CDR3 region has the DNA TGTGCCAGCAGCACTCCGGGACATCGTACCGTTTCCACAGATACGCAGTATTTT. Its protein product is CASSTPGHRTVSTDTQYF. The chain employs TRBV21-1 and TRBJ2-3; no check of the table's D call, TRBD1, against the DNA was made. TRBV21-1 corresponds to a pseudogene. The CDR3 is made up of 18 amino acids.

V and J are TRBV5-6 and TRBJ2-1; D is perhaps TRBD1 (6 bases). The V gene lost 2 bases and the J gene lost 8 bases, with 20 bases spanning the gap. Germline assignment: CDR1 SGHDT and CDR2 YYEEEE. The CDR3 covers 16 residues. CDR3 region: CASSFGTPPRMYEQFF. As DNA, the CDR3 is TGTGCCAGCAGCTTCGGGACACCCCCGAGAATGTATGAGCAGTTCTTC.

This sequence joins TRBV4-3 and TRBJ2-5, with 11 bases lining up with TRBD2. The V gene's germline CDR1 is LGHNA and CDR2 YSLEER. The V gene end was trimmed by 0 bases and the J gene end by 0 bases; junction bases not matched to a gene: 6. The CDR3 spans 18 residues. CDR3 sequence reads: CASSQEGTSGSYQETQYF. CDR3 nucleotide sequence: TGCGCCAGCAGCCAAGAGGGAACTAGCGGGAGTTACCAAGAGACCCAGTACTTC.

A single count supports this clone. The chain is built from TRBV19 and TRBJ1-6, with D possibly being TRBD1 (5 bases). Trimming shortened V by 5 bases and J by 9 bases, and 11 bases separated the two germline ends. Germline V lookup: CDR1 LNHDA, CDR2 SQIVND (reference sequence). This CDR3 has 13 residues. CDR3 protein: CASSPRVFSPLHF. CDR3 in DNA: TGTGCCAGTAGTCCCAGGGTCTTTTCACCCCTCCACTTT.

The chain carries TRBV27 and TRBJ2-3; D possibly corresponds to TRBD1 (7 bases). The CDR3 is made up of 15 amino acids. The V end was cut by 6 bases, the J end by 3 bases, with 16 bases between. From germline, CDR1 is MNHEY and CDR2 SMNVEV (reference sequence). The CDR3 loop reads CASRERRGQTDTQYF. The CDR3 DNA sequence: TGTGCCAGCAGGGAAAGGAGGGGGCAGACAGATACGCAGTATTTT.

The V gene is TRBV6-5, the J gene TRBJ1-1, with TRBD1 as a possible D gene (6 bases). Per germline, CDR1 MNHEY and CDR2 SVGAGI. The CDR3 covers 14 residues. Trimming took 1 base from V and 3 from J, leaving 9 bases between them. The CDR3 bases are TGTGCCAGCAGTTACTACAACAGGGACACTGAAGCTTTCTTT. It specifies CASSYYNRDTEAFF.

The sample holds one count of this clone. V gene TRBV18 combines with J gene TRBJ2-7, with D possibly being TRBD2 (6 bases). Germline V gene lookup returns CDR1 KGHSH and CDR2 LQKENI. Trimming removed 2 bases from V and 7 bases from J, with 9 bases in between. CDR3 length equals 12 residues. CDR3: CASSPTRGEQYF. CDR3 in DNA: TGTGCCAGCTCACCAACCCGGGGGGAGCAGTACTTC.

CDR3 protein: CASSARGTGDTEAFF. DNA of the CDR3: TGTGCCAGCAGCGCCCGAGGGACAGGTGATACTGAAGCTTTCTTT. This chain uses TRBV9 with TRBJ1-1, with TRBD1 matching over 8 bases. V dropped 3 bases and J dropped 5; count of bases not matched to a gene: 9. The CDR3 spans 15 residues. Germline loops: CDR1 SGDLS, CDR2 YYNGEE.

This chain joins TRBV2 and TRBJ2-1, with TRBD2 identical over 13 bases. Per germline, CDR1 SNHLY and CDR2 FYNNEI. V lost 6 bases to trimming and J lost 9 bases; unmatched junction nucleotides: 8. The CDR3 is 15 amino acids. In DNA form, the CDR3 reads TGTGCCAGCAGCATTACTAGCGGGAGGGCCATTGAGCAGTTCTTC. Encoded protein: CASSITSGRAIEQFF.

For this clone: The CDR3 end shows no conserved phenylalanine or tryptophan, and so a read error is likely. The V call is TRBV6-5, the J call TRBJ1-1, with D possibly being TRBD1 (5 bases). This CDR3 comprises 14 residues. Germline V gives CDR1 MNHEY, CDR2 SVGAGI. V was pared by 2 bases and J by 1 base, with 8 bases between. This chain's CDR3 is CASSYDRANTEAFL. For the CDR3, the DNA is TGTGCCAGCAGTTACGACAGAGCGAACACTGAAGCTTTCCTT.